The 22 T cell receptor beta chains given below trace back to one sample, sequenced in a study of T cells expressing NK-cell markers. TCRdb re-called the 5' RACE reads and shows each CDR3 protein once, DNA omitted. Its table records some 280,000 distinct CDR3 sequences. Sequencing was performed on blood T cells: a sorted CD56 or NKG2C T cell subset, CD4+ or CD8+ T cells, or bulk PBMC T cells (not recorded which). The receptors come from a man younger than 35 in good health.

V gene TRBV2 combines with J gene TRBJ2-2; no DNA is available, so the TRBD2 call from TCRdb remains unchecked. This CDR3 comprises 16 residues. CDR1 is SNHLY and CDR2 is FYNNEI in the germline V gene. The CDR3 sequence is CATYRGNRRETGELFF.

The V call is TRBV5-6, the J call TRBJ2-7; TCRdb's assignment of TRBD1 cannot be checked, as there is no DNA. The germline V gene has CDR1 SGHDT and CDR2 YYEEEE. This CDR3 has 16 amino acids. CDR3 region: CASSLDQGVSSYEQYF.

This chain connects TRBV18 to TRBJ2-3; the D gene TCRdb calls, TRBD1, cannot be checked with no DNA. Germline V gene data show CDR1 as KGHSH and CDR2 as LQKENI. This CDR3 is 15 amino acids long. CDR3 protein: CASSPLDKGGDTQYF.

V gene TRBV6-1 combines with J gene TRBJ2-5; TCRdb picks TRBD1, but there is no DNA to check that call. CDR3 length equals 15 residues. Germline V gene lookup returns CDR1 MNHNS and CDR2 SASEGT. Here the CDR3 reads CASTLGSGGQETQYF.

The gene calls are TRBV6-2 or TRBV6-3 and TRBJ2-7; TCRdb lists TRBD2, though no DNA is available to test this call. The CDR3 covers 15 residues. Germline lookup yields CDR1 MNHEY and CDR2 SVGEGT. This chain's CDR3 is CASNLREKGTYEQYF.

The chain joins TRBV29-1 to TRBJ2-7; no DNA is available, so the TRBD2 call from TCRdb remains unchecked. This CDR3 is 16 amino acids long. Germline V gives CDR1 SQVTM, CDR2 ANQGSEA. The CDR3 protein is CSVEGLAGESSYEQYF.

This sequence joins TRBV19 and TRBJ1-4; TCRdb gives TRBD1 as the D gene, but with no DNA this cannot be confirmed. The CDR3 runs 13 residues. Germline CDR1 reads LNHDA; CDR2 reads SQIVND (reference sequence). This CDR3 is CASSGTGTSKLFF.

J is TRBJ2-7 and V is TRBV12-3 or TRBV12-4. There are 15 residues in the CDR3. The CDR3 is CASSSSGRPVYEQYF.

The rearrangement uses TRBV5-5 and TRBJ1-5; TCRdb gives TRBD1 as the D gene, but with no DNA this cannot be confirmed. Per germline, CDR1 SGHKS and CDR2 YYEKEE (reference sequence). This CDR3 is 15 amino acids long. The CDR3 here is CASSERLDRVQPQHF.

The rearrangement joins TRBV6-2 or TRBV6-3 to TRBJ1-1; TCRdb selects TRBD1, and the lack of DNA leaves this call unchecked. Germline V gene sequence: CDR1 MNHEY, CDR2 SVGEGT. The CDR3 totals 16 residues. The CDR3 sequence: CASSYGTGVWDTEAFF.

The V and J genes are TRBV10-3 and TRBJ1-2; TCRdb proposes TRBD1, but this gene call is untestable without DNA. CDR1 ENHRY and CDR2 SYGVKD come from the germline V gene. The CDR3 is 12 residues long. CDR3: CASGGTEEGYTF.

CDR3 protein: CSARGRGREKLFF. V is TRBV20-1 and J is TRBJ1-4; TCRdb indicates TRBD1, and absent DNA this call remains unverified. CDR3 length: 13 residues. Looked up from germline, CDR1 is DFQATT and CDR2 is SNEGSKA (reference sequence).

The chain has TRBV12-3 or TRBV12-4 and TRBJ2-2; with no DNA, the TCRdb D assignment of TRBD2 cannot be verified. CDR3 length: 15 amino acids. The CDR3 protein is CASSLPTSSTGELFF.

The J gene is TRBJ2-4, the V gene TRBV30; the D call of TRBD2 rests on TCRdb alone, since no DNA is present to check it. CDR1 and CDR2 from the germline V gene are GTSNPN and SVGIG (reference sequence). The CDR3 contains 16 residues. The CDR3 protein is CAWSGPTLVAKNIQYF.

This chain uses TRBV4-1 with TRBJ1-1; no DNA is available, so the TRBD1 call from TCRdb remains unchecked. CDR3 length: 14 amino acids. Germline CDR1 is MGHRA and CDR2 is YSYEKL. CDR3 in amino acids: CASSQVTQTGSVFF.

The V call is TRBV10-3, the J call TRBJ2-7; the D call from TCRdb, TRBD1, cannot be confirmed without DNA. Germline V gene data show CDR1 as ENHRY and CDR2 as SYGVKD. This CDR3 has 16 residues. CDR3 sequence reads: CAISDQRTGSPYEQYF.

The gene calls are TRBV20-1 and TRBJ1-5; TCRdb returns TRBD1, unconfirmable since there is no DNA. The CDR3 covers 12 residues. Germline CDR1 reads DFQATT; CDR2 reads SNEGSKA (reference sequence). The chain's CDR3 is CSANRVNQPQHF.

The J gene is TRBJ1-1, the V gene TRBV7-3; TCRdb's D call of TRBD1 is untestable without DNA. Germline CDR1 is SGHTA and CDR2 is FQGTGA. There are 18 residues in the CDR3. The CDR3 region is CASSLTVFWDGVNTEAFF.

The chain is built from TRBV30 and TRBJ1-2. Germline CDR1 GTSNPN, CDR2 SVGIG (reference sequence). This CDR3 contains 11 residues. CDR3 amino acids: CAFEVISGYTF.

J is TRBJ1-1 and V is TRBV20-1; TCRdb designates TRBD1, a call that cannot be tested without DNA. Per the germline V gene, CDR1 is DFQATT and CDR2 is SNEGSKA (reference sequence). The CDR3 extends over 14 amino acids. The CDR3 reads CSARVGGPGTEAFF.

The J gene is TRBJ2-1, the V gene TRBV29-1. The CDR3 covers 13 residues. From germline, CDR1 is SQVTM and CDR2 ANQGSEA. The CDR3 is CSVDSLAYNEQFF.

The chain employs TRBV12-3 or TRBV12-4 and TRBJ2-3. This CDR3 has 13 residues. CDR3 protein: CASSPNTVDTQYF.